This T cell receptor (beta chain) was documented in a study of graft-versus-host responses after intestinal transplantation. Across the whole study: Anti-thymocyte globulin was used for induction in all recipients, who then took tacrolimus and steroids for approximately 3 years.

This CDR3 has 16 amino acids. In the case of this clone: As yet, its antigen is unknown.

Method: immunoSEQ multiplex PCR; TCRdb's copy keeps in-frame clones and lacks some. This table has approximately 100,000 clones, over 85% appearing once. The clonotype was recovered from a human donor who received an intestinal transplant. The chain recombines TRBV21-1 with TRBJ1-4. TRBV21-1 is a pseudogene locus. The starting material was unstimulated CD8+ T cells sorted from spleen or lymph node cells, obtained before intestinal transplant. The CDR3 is CASIGGPYATNEKLFF. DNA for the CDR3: TGTGCCAGCATCGGGGGACCGTATGCAACTAATGAAAAACTGTTTTTT.